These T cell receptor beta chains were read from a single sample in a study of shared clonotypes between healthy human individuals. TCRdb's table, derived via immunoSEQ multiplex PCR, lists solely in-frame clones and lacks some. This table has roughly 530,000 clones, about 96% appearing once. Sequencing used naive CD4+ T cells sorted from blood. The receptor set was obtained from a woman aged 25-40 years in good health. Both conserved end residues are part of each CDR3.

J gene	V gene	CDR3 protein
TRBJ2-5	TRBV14	CASSHRVAVGKETQYF
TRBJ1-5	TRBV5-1	CASSLTGDQPQHF
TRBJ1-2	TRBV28	CASSLPGVGQGDGYTF
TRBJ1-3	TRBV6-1	CASRVLNSGNTIYF
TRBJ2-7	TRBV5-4	CASSGGSGSAYEQYF
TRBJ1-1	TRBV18	CASSPGTEAEAFF
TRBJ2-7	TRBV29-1	CSVRASYFPYEQYF
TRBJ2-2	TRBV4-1	CASSQTRVANTGELFF
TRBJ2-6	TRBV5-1	CASSLVSSGANVLTF
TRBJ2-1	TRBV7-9	CASSPGQGSSSYEQFF
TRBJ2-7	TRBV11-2	CASSLVSFTSGRYPYEQYF
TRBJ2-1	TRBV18	CASSPSEGIFDEQFF
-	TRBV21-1	CASSKVRWGGAYEQYF
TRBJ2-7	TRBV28	CASSRTSGKVLEQYF
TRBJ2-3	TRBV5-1	CASSSQQGANTDTQYF
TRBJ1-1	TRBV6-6	CASSYQPRANTEAFF
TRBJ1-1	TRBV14	CASSLLAPTEAFF
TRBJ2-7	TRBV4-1	CASSHRPTGTGSYEQYF
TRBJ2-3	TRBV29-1	CSVEGFGGEGTDTQYF
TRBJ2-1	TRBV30	CAWSKGQGSYNEQFF
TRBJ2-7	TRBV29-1	CSVAVQAYEQYF
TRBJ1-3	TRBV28	CASTLGGHTIYF